This section outlines one T cell receptor (beta chain) sequence together with its context. Its antigen is currently not known. Base qualities are missing; no much larger clone stands one base away. From the germline V gene, CDR1 is SGDLS and CDR2 is YYNGEE. Measured from the cysteine to the phenylalanine, the CDR3 is 19 residues long. The entry retains the CDR3 DNA only, 57 bases that are in frame from base 1. Cut back by 4 bases and 1 base, the V and J ends lie 21 bases apart. Blood samples were collected up to 4 times in the first month after transplant and then at least monthly when available. This record belongs to a study of graft-versus-host responses after intestinal transplantation (dated by TCRdb to the early 2020s). Broadly, across the study: The transplants that recipients received were multivisceral, liver-intestinal, or isolated intestinal. Every recipient was given anti-thymocyte globulin induction, followed by 3 to 4 years of maintenance tacrolimus and steroids. Bulk TCR-beta CDR3 sequencing was used to track graft-versus-host and host-versus-graft alloreactive T cell clones in the graft, circulation and bone marrow after intestinal transplantation. To identify alloreactive clones, pre-transplant mixed lymphocyte reaction products were sequenced and compared with unstimulated pre-transplant donor and recipient T cells. A cohort of roughly 25 intestinal transplant recipients, including one retransplant, was enrolled, and a few patients lacking pretransplant specimens were excluded. A peak of at least 4% donor T cells among recipient peripheral blood mononuclear cells was the definition used for donor T cell macrochimerism. Samples from a few later patients were sequenced in-house on an Illumina MiSeq with MiXCR processing rather than by the commercial service.

The method was the immunoSEQ multiplex PCR assay. For most patients, genomic DNA was subjected to high-throughput TCR-beta CDR3 sequencing by Adaptive Biotechnologies. In the paper's pipeline: Adaptive's ImmunoSEQ software supplied the TCR sequencing data for under 20 patients, while MiXCR and VDJtools were used to process a few other patients. CDR3 nucleotide sequences shared between donor and recipient were removed because the origin of such sequences could not be assigned. Alloreactive clones required at least 2-fold expansion over unstimulated cells and minimum CFSE-low frequency of 0.002% (template counts) or 0.001% (read counts). Clones were considered mappable if detected in sequenced pre-transplant spleen, lymph node, or MLR CFSE-low populations of the donor or recipient. Cumulative frequency of alloreactive clones was calculated as a percentage of all sequences weighted by copy number. The immuneACCESS repertoire file appears here via TCRdb, limited to in-frame rearrangements. These files lack a portion of the clones; in checked studies, under half of the deficit traces to unresolved V genes, and the cause of the others is not known. The DNA gave D and trimming, while V, J and clone size come from that table. The sample table holds tens of thousands of clones, of which approximately 92% were seen once. 5% to 7% of the sample is held by the ten biggest clonotypes.

On the study overall, not on this receptor specifically: In patients with donor T cell macrochimerism, the allografts had high GvH to HvG T cell clonal ratios. Early after transplant, peak levels of circulating GvH clones were associated with declines in HvG clones. The relatively low number and heterogeneity of intestinal transplant patients limited the conclusions. GvH clones were detected in recipient bone marrow, and some appeared earlier in ileal mucosa or blood, consistent with an intestinal mucosal origin.

The source was PBMCs, collected roughly 860 days after a first intestinal transplant, on the day of a second. Rearrangement joined TRBV9 to TRBJ2-6; a tentative D call is TRBD1 (6 bases match). This clonotype originated in a human patient who received an intestinal transplant, so some T cells may come from the graft donor. The CDR3 protein: CASSKTQVLRGSGANVLTF. The DNA reads TGTGCCAGCAGCAAAACACAGGTTCTTAGGGGGTCTGGGGCCAACGTCCTGACTTTC.